This T cell receptor beta chain was sequenced during a study of T-cell memory formation after mild COVID-19 (dated by TCRdb to about 2021). Study-wide context: Most TCR sequence clusters were specific to one of the two donors. T-cell clones expanding and contracting after mild COVID-19 in a couple of donors were tracked by longitudinal TCRalpha and TCRbeta repertoire sequencing. Two young, previously healthy adult volunteers, one female and one male, were included in the cohort.

Ficoll-Paque density gradient centrifugation was used to isolate PBMCs. Worth noting for this clonotype: Its antigen specificity is not known. Base qualities are not at hand, and no much larger clone is one base apart.

Ends trimmed: V by 4 bases, J by 4 bases; bases unmatched to a gene: 6. Sequences SGHRS (CDR1) and YFSETQ (CDR2) are obtained from the germline V gene. From its cysteine to its phenylalanine, the CDR3 spans 15 amino acids. The CDR3 DNA has 45 bases and is translated from base 1. The paper's findings and limits, for the study overall: Some responding clones were detected in pre-infection memory, suggesting pre-existing cross-reactive memory T cells joined the SARS-CoV-2 response. From day 15 to 85, contracting clones showed balanced CD4/CD8 phenotypes, whereas a second wave of clones that expanded from day 15 to 37 leaned towards CD4+. Contracting CD4+ clones were located mainly in the CM and EM memory subsets, whereas CD8+ clones were found to be enriched in EMRA. Only a couple of mild cases were covered in the study, and larger cohorts including severe cases with pre-infection samples were considered necessary. SARS-CoV-2 specificity was not confirmed for the second-wave clones peaking on day 37.

The sample was run on an Illumina NovaSeq 6000. cDNA libraries for TCRalpha and TCRbeta were prepared by 5'RACE using constant-segment primers, with sample barcodes and unique molecular identifiers added. Trizol reagent was used to extract RNA from every sample. Libraries were amplified in two PCR steps, with a second sample barcode and Illumina TruSeq adapters added in the second step. Libraries were sequenced on an Illumina NovaSeq with 2 x 150 bp paired-end reads. The source study handled its data this way. Demultiplexing of reads and collapsing into UMI-guided consensus sequences were performed with migec v1.2.7. Using mixcr v2.1.11, UMI consensuses were aligned to TRA and TRB V and J templates and then assembled into clonotypes. A clonotype was counted as expanded or contracted only when both edgeR and NoisET called the clonotype significant, with the noise models trained on biological replicates. For edgeR calls, a false discovery rate-adjusted p below 0.01 and a log2 fold-change threshold of 1 were applied. As an exploratory analysis of dynamics, max-normalized trajectories of the 1000 most abundant clonotypes were examined with PCA combined with hierarchical clustering. Separately sequenced CD4+ and CD8+ repertoires were used to assign a CD4 or CD8 phenotype to each responding clone. TCRdb redid the processing of the public reads, applying fastp at Q25 and MiXCR, and retained in-frame beta chains. Here each entry gathers all rows of one CDR3 protein and keeps the most common genes and DNA. None of the V and J calls come from the authors' own analysis; TCRdb made them. Recorded for this sample are 450,000 to 700,000 distinct CDR3 sequences; under 20% of them occurred a single time. Approximately 12% of the sample lies in the top ten.

The V and J segments used are TRBV5-1 and TRBJ1-4; 8 central nucleotides agree with TRBD1. What was sequenced was PBMCs or a T cell subset sorted from them (not recorded which). The sequence derives from an adult woman who had mild COVID-19 (a few samples of this study predate the infection). The sample titles of this study are shuffled in the database, so cell type and time point are left out; the donor was told from shared clones. The CDR3 in this case is CASSTGDRNNEKLFF. Here is the DNA: TGCGCCAGCAGCACGGGGGACAGGAATAATGAAAAACTGTTTTTT.